This T cell receptor beta chain was obtained from a study of T cell changes during pregnancy in multiple sclerosis. TCRdb keeps only in-frame clones here, not all; method: immunoSEQ multiplex PCR. This table has approximately 130,000 clones, approximately 96% appearing once. V was shortened by 5 bases and J by 4 bases, with 12 bases between the two germline ends. Germline CDR1 reads MDHEN; CDR2 reads SYDVKM. The CDR3 has 14 residues. The sequences come from peripheral blood, collected after pregnancy. The chain couples TRBV28 to TRBJ1-5, with D possibly being TRBD1 (5 bases). This TCR derives from a female donor with multiple sclerosis, enrolled in a pregnancy study. Here the CDR3 reads CASSPSGGNQPQHF. The CDR3 region has the DNA TGTGCCAGCAGTCCCTCGGGGGGGAATCAGCCCCAGCATTTT.